This TCR beta chain was sequenced for a study of molecular identifiers for immune sequencing clone quantification. Broader study findings: The study reportedly detected spiked Jurkat TCR RNA from one cell among some 940,000 naive cells. For effector cells, clones above 20 RNA copies held over 99% of molecules; for naive cells, under 1%.

Bulk TCR libraries were made with methods that had been previously described and with listed TCR primers. TCRdb reprocessed the PCR reads via MiXCR and lists one record per CDR3 protein. Among 490,000 or so distinct CDR3 sequences listed, 20% to 25% were seen once. Naive CD8 T cells were sorted, and the gate applied was CD8+CD4-CCR7+CD45RA+. This clonotype was observed a handful of times. Its antigen remains unidentified. Per the germline V gene, CDR1 is SGHTA and CDR2 is FQGNSA. The CDR3 totals 12 residues. V was pared by 5 bases and J by 6 bases, with 10 bases between. Input material: naive CD8+ T cells from blood, with Jurkat cell RNA spiked in. Subset: FACS-sorted CD8+CD4-CCR7+CD45RA+ naive T cells. This chain links TRBV7-2 with TRBJ2-5; D is perhaps TRBD1 or TRBD2 (6 bases each). The TCR sequence derives from a human donor in good health. Some libraries in this study had Jurkat cell RNA spiked in. The CDR3 region has the DNA TGTGCCAGCAGCGCCGGGGGCCAGACCCAGTACTTC. Residues: CASSAGGQTQYF.